These T cell receptor beta chains were read from a single sample in a study. TCRdb processed the 5' RACE reads anew with MiXCR; each CDR3 protein has one entry. Of about 40,000 distinct CDR3 sequences listed, about a fifth were seen once; the top ten hold 3.5% to 4.5%. The sequenced material came from Tregs sorted from a lymph node. These receptor sequences come from a female donor with breast cancer. CDR3s include the opening cysteine and the closing phenylalanine or tryptophan. Fields, in order: V gene, clone size, J gene, D gene, CDR3 protein, CDR3 DNA. D genes are given only for firm matches. Clone size is shown for a subset of rows, as once, few, many or a class of expanded clone.

V gene: TRBV28
clone size: many
J gene: TRBJ2-3
D gene: .
CDR3 protein: CATKLLIGGDTQYF
CDR3 DNA: TGTGCCACTAAACTCTTAATAGGGGGGGATACGCAGTATTTT

V gene: TRBV2
clone size: .
J gene: TRBJ2-7
D gene: TRBD1
CDR3 protein: CASSERQGAYEQYF
CDR3 DNA: TGTGCCAGCAGTGAGAGACAGGGGGCCTACGAGCAGTACTTC

V gene: TRBV7-9
clone size: .
J gene: TRBJ2-7
D gene: TRBD1
CDR3 protein: CASSTGQDIGEQYF
CDR3 DNA: TGTGCCAGCAGCACGGGACAGGACATCGGCGAGCAGTACTTC

V gene: TRBV7-3
clone size: many
J gene: TRBJ2-3
D gene: .
CDR3 protein: CASSLRQGLEDTQYF
CDR3 DNA: TGTGCCAGCAGCTTAAGGCAGGGGTTGGAAGATACGCAGTATTTT

V gene: TRBV7-2
clone size: few
J gene: TRBJ1-6
D gene: .
CDR3 protein: CASSLVQLNSPLHF
CDR3 DNA: TGTGCCAGCAGCTTAGTCCAGCTTAATTCACCCCTCCACTTT

V gene: TRBV12-3/TRBV12-4
clone size: .
J gene: TRBJ2-1
D gene: .
CDR3 protein: CASRGSLYNEQFF
CDR3 DNA: TGTGCCAGCCGGGGGAGTCTCTACAATGAGCAGTTCTTC

V gene: TRBV4-1
clone size: few
J gene: TRBJ2-4
D gene: .
CDR3 protein: CASSQDGIGKNIQYF
CDR3 DNA: TGCGCCAGCAGCCAAGATGGAATAGGCAAAAACATTCAGTACTTC

V gene: TRBV20-1
clone size: .
J gene: TRBJ2-7
D gene: .
CDR3 protein: CSANTLKGVYEQYF
CDR3 DNA: TGCAGTGCCAACACCCTAAAGGGGGTCTACGAGCAGTACTTC

V gene: TRBV12-3/TRBV12-4
clone size: few
J gene: TRBJ2-7
D gene: .
CDR3 protein: CASSFLHNYEQYF
CDR3 DNA: TGTGCCAGCAGTTTTTTACATAACTACGAGCAGTACTTC

V gene: TRBV7-9
clone size: many
J gene: TRBJ2-2
D gene: .
CDR3 protein: CASSRGQGANGELFF
CDR3 DNA: TGTGCCAGCAGCCGAGGGCAGGGCGCGAACGGGGAGCTGTTTTTT

V gene: TRBV5-1
clone size: many
J gene: TRBJ2-1
D gene: TRBD2
CDR3 protein: CASSLLSGGFNEQFF
CDR3 DNA: TGCGCCAGCAGCTTGTTGTCGGGAGGATTCAATGAGCAGTTCTTC

V gene: TRBV7-9
clone size: many
J gene: TRBJ2-4
D gene: TRBD1
CDR3 protein: CASSLVGQGRNIQYF
CDR3 DNA: TGTGCCAGCAGCTTAGTGGGACAGGGACGAAACATTCAGTACTTC

V gene: TRBV21-1
clone size: few
J gene: TRBJ2-3
D gene: .
CDR3 protein: CASSRVFSAGGSTDTQYF
CDR3 DNA: TGTGCCAGCAGCAGAGTTTTTTCAGCGGGAGGAAGCACAGATACGCAGTATTTT

V gene: TRBV20-1
clone size: many
J gene: TRBJ2-3
D gene: .
CDR3 protein: CSASPSHHLTRFRTDTQYF
CDR3 DNA: TGCAGTGCTAGCCCAAGTCACCACCTGACTAGGTTCCGCACAGATACGCAGTATTTT

V gene: TRBV27
clone size: many
J gene: TRBJ2-7
D gene: .
CDR3 protein: CASRLGNEQYF
CDR3 DNA: TGTGCCAGCAGGTTGGGGAACGAGCAGTACTTC

V gene: TRBV7-9
clone size: .
J gene: TRBJ2-5
D gene: TRBD1
CDR3 protein: CASSRTGGETQYF
CDR3 DNA: TGTGCCAGCAGCCGAACAGGGGGAGAGACCCAGTACTTC

V gene: TRBV9
clone size: .
J gene: TRBJ1-4
D gene: .
CDR3 protein: CASSGGGGGREKLFF
CDR3 DNA: TGTGCCAGCAGCGGCGGCGGGGGGGGTCGCGAAAAACTGTTTTTT

V gene: TRBV28
clone size: .
J gene: TRBJ1-4
D gene: TRBD1
CDR3 protein: CASSTGTGRTITNEKLFF
CDR3 DNA: TGTGCCAGCAGTACCGGGACAGGGAGAACTATAACTAATGAAAAACTGTTTTTT

V gene: TRBV5-1
clone size: many
J gene: TRBJ2-7
D gene: TRBD1
CDR3 protein: CASSVGTGTAYEQYF
CDR3 DNA: TGCGCCAGCAGCGTCGGGACAGGGACAGCCTACGAGCAGTACTTC

V gene: TRBV5-6
clone size: few
J gene: TRBJ1-2
D gene: .
CDR3 protein: CASSLATRAANYGYTF
CDR3 DNA: TGTGCCAGCAGCTTGGCCACCAGGGCGGCTAACTATGGCTACACCTTC

V gene: TRBV5-1
clone size: .
J gene: TRBJ2-5
D gene: .
CDR3 protein: CASSPYRRETQYF
CDR3 DNA: TGCGCCAGCAGCCCTTACAGACGAGAGACCCAGTACTTC

V gene: TRBV4-1
clone size: few
J gene: TRBJ1-5
D gene: .
CDR3 protein: CASSQGGPGAQPQHF
CDR3 DNA: TGCGCCAGCAGCCAGGGTGGGCCAGGGGCTCAGCCCCAGCATTTT

V gene: TRBV27
clone size: .
J gene: TRBJ2-5
D gene: .
CDR3 protein: CASSLFGVYKETQYF
CDR3 DNA: TGTGCCAGCAGTTTATTCGGGGTATACAAAGAGACCCAGTACTTC

V gene: TRBV5-1
clone size: many
J gene: TRBJ2-7
D gene: TRBD1
CDR3 protein: CASSFRDRADEQYF
CDR3 DNA: TGCGCCAGCAGCTTCCGGGACAGGGCCGACGAGCAGTACTTC